These T cell receptor beta chains were read from a single sample in a study of blood T cell repertoires in COVID-19. Profiling relied on immunoSEQ multiplex PCR, and the TCRdb table lists in-frame clones only, not all of them. The sample lists around 140,000 clones; 87% were seen once. Sequenced input: peripheral blood. The receptor source for this set is a woman aged 45-65 years with active or convalescent COVID-19. CDR3s include the opening cysteine and the closing phenylalanine or tryptophan. Each record gives: D gene, V gene, J gene, clone size, CDR3 DNA, CDR3 protein. The D gene is left open where the match is weak. Size values are once, few and many counts, or a class for expanded clones, and some rows have none.

d_call: TRBD2
v_call: TRBV27
j_call: TRBJ2-3
clone_size: NA
cdr3_nt: TGTGCCAGCAGTCGTCTGGAAGCGGGAGGCACAGATACGCAGTATTTT
cdr3_aa: CASSRLEAGGTDTQYF

d_call: TRBD1
v_call: TRBV5-5
j_call: TRBJ1-2
clone_size: NA
cdr3_nt: TGTGCCAGCAGCCCACAAAATGGACAGGGGGGTGTTGGCTACACCTTC
cdr3_aa: CASSPQNGQGGVGYTF

d_call: TRBD2
v_call: TRBV27
j_call: TRBJ2-7
clone_size: NA
cdr3_nt: TGTGCCAGCAGTGATGCAGGAGCGGGAGTCCGCTACGAGCAGTACTTC
cdr3_aa: CASSDAGAGVRYEQYF

d_call: NA
v_call: TRBV2
j_call: TRBJ2-3
clone_size: once
cdr3_nt: TGTGCCAGCTCGGTTACCCGCACAGATACGCAGTATTTT
cdr3_aa: CASSVTRTDTQYF

d_call: NA
v_call: TRBV5-1
j_call: TRBJ1-2
clone_size: once
cdr3_nt: TGCGCCAGCAGCTTGGTAGAACAGGGTGGAGGCTACACCTTC
cdr3_aa: CASSLVEQGGGYTF

d_call: NA
v_call: TRBV10-3
j_call: TRBJ2-4
clone_size: NA
cdr3_nt: TGTGCCATCAGTGAGGGTGGCAAAGTAGCCAAAAACATTCAGTACTTC
cdr3_aa: CAISEGGKVAKNIQYF

d_call: NA
v_call: TRBV10-3
j_call: TRBJ1-5
clone_size: NA
cdr3_nt: TGTGCCATCAGTGAGTCAGCGTCCCATCAGCCCCAGCATTTT
cdr3_aa: CAISESASHQPQHF

d_call: NA
v_call: TRBV7-7
j_call: TRBJ1-1
clone_size: few
cdr3_nt: TGTGCTAGCAGCGCAGATTTGAACACTGAAGCTTTCTTT
cdr3_aa: CASSADLNTEAFF

d_call: TRBD2
v_call: TRBV9
j_call: TRBJ2-3
clone_size: once
cdr3_nt: TGTGCCAGCAGCGTAGAGCGGGGGGTAGATACGCAGTATTTT
cdr3_aa: CASSVERGVDTQYF

d_call: TRBD2
v_call: TRBV28
j_call: TRBJ2-5
clone_size: few
cdr3_nt: TGTGCCAGCACCCGACTAGCGAAAGAGACCCAGTACTTC
cdr3_aa: CASTRLAKETQYF

d_call: NA
v_call: TRBV6-5
j_call: TRBJ2-7
clone_size: NA
cdr3_nt: TGTGCCAGCAGAACCAGGGGAAGGTCCTACGAGCAGTACTTC
cdr3_aa: CASRTRGRSYEQYF

d_call: NA
v_call: TRBV28
j_call: TRBJ1-3
clone_size: NA
cdr3_nt: TGTGCCAGCAGTTCGTTGGGGTTGGACAGCTCTGGAAACACCATATATTTT
cdr3_aa: CASSSLGLDSSGNTIYF

d_call: TRBD1
v_call: TRBV7-9
j_call: TRBJ1-1
clone_size: NA
cdr3_nt: TGTGCCAGCAGCTTAGGCTCGGTCCAGGGACAGAAGAACACTGAAGCTTTCTTT
cdr3_aa: CASSLGSVQGQKNTEAFF

d_call: NA
v_call: TRBV5-1
j_call: TRBJ2-3
clone_size: NA
cdr3_nt: TGCGCCAGCAGCTTTCGGAGCCGCACAGATACGCAGTATTTT
cdr3_aa: CASSFRSRTDTQYF

d_call: TRBD2
v_call: TRBV15
j_call: TRBJ2-1
clone_size: NA
cdr3_nt: TGTGCCACCAGCGGTCGGACGGGAGGGTGGTCCTACAATGAGCAGTTCTTC
cdr3_aa: CATSGRTGGWSYNEQFF

d_call: NA
v_call: TRBV7-9
j_call: TRBJ2-6
clone_size: NA
cdr3_nt: TGTGCCAGCAGCTTAGTTTACATAACGGGGTCTTCTGGGGCCAACGTCCTGACTTTC
cdr3_aa: CASSLVYITGSSGANVLTF

d_call: TRBD1
v_call: TRBV3-1/TRBV3-2
j_call: TRBJ1-1
clone_size: NA
cdr3_nt: TGTGCCAGCAGCCAGGCCGGGACAGAAAGTGAAGCTTTCTTT
cdr3_aa: CASSQAGTESEAFF

d_call: NA
v_call: TRBV5-4
j_call: TRBJ2-2
clone_size: NA
cdr3_nt: TGTGCCAGCAGCTTAAAACTAGCCGCGGGCACCGGGGAGCTGTTTTTT
cdr3_aa: CASSLKLAAGTGELFF

d_call: NA
v_call: TRBV19
j_call: TRBJ1-1
clone_size: few
cdr3_nt: TGTGCCACTCGGGGTTCCACTGAAGCTTTCTTT
cdr3_aa: CATRGSTEAFF

d_call: TRBD2
v_call: TRBV4-3
j_call: TRBJ2-1
clone_size: NA
cdr3_nt: TGCGCCAGCAGCCAAGATTTCACCAGCGGGGTCAAGAGCTCCTACAATGAGCAGTTCTTC
cdr3_aa: CASSQDFTSGVKSSYNEQFF

d_call: NA
v_call: TRBV6-6
j_call: TRBJ1-5
clone_size: NA
cdr3_nt: TGTGCCAGCAACCGACGGGACAATCAGCCCCAGCATTTT
cdr3_aa: CASNRRDNQPQHF

d_call: TRBD2
v_call: TRBV9
j_call: TRBJ2-5
clone_size: NA
cdr3_nt: TGTGCCAGCAGCGTAATGGCGGGAGGGCCAGGAGAGACCCAGTACTTC
cdr3_aa: CASSVMAGGPGETQYF

d_call: NA
v_call: TRBV5-1
j_call: TRBJ2-1
clone_size: NA
cdr3_nt: TGCGCCAGCAGCTTGGCCTTTAGCGGCAATGAGCAGTTCTTC
cdr3_aa: CASSLAFSGNEQFF

d_call: TRBD1
v_call: TRBV28
j_call: TRBJ2-7
clone_size: NA
cdr3_nt: TGTGCCAGCAGCGGAAGGACAGGGGGCTACGAGCAGTACTTC
cdr3_aa: CASSGRTGGYEQYF

d_call: NA
v_call: TRBV6-2/TRBV6-3
j_call: TRBJ2-7
clone_size: few
cdr3_nt: TGTGCCAGCAGTTCTCCGGACACGTCCTACGAGCAGTACTTC
cdr3_aa: CASSSPDTSYEQYF

d_call: NA
v_call: TRBV19
j_call: TRBJ2-3
clone_size: NA
cdr3_nt: TGTGCCAGTAGTGTAGGACAGTCCCTAAACACAGATACGCAGTATTTT
cdr3_aa: CASSVGQSLNTDTQYF

d_call: NA
v_call: TRBV9
j_call: TRBJ2-4
clone_size: NA
cdr3_nt: TGTGCCAGCAGCGTAGGTAGTTCGAACATTCAGTACTTC
cdr3_aa: CASSVGSSNIQYF

d_call: NA
v_call: TRBV3-1/TRBV3-2
j_call: TRBJ1-1
clone_size: NA
cdr3_nt: TGTGCCAGCAGCCAAAGGATGGGGGGGGCAGCTTTCTTT
cdr3_aa: CASSQRMGGAAFF